Here is one T cell receptor (beta chain) with its context. These data are taken from a study of CD8 T cells in Susac syndrome. Roughly 0.45 to 1 ug RNA was reverse transcribed with random hexamers. TCRdb passed the immunoSEQ multiplex PCR reads through MiXCR, listing each CDR3 protein once. The data contain 80,000 or so distinct CDR3 sequences, about 92% of them seen just once; the ten biggest clones take up around 0.57%. The V gene end was trimmed by 6 bases and the J gene end by 5 bases; junction bases not matched to a gene: 3. The germline V gene has CDR1 MNHNS and CDR2 SASEGT. The CDR3 runs to 13 residues.

The sequence was obtained from a human donor with Susac syndrome. The chain employs TRBV6-1 and TRBJ2-1, with 8 bases lining up with TRBD1. Sequencing used CD4+ T cells from PBMCs. The CDR3 sequence is CASSDRGDNEQFF. DNA for the CDR3: TGTGCCAGCAGCGACAGGGGAGACAATGAGCAGTTCTTC.